The subject of this entry is one TCR beta chain. This record comes from a study of control samples from healthy donors and cancer patients. This CDR3 spans 16 amino acids. Per the germline V gene, CDR1 is MNHEY and CDR2 is SMNVEV (reference sequence). V lost 0 bases and J lost 5; bases outside the gene matches: 6. Sequencing was performed with immunoSEQ multiplex PCR; in TCRdb, only in-frame clones are kept and a portion is missing. The sample contains about 170,000 clones, just under 95% of which appear only once. The source material was blood. The TCR comes from a woman in her sixties or seventies in good health. The rearrangement links TRBV27 to TRBJ1-2; 10 bases map to TRBD1. This CDR3 reads CASSLSLGQGVYGYTF. The CDR3 DNA is TGTGCCAGCAGTTTATCCTTAGGACAGGGGGTATATGGCTACACCTTC.